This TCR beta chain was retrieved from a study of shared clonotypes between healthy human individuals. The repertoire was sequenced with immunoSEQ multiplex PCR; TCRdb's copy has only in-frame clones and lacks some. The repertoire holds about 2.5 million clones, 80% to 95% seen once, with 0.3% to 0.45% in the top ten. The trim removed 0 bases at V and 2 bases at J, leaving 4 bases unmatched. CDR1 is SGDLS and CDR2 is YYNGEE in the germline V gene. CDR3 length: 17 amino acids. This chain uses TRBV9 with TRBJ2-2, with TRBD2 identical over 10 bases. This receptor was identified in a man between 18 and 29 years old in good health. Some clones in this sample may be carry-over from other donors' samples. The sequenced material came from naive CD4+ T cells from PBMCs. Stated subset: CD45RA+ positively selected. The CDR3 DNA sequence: TGTGCCAGCAGCGTAGCTCTAGCGGGAGCTAACACCGGGGAGCTGTTTTTT. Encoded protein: CASSVALAGANTGELFF.